Each of the 7 T cell receptor beta chains below was sequenced from the same sample in a study of radiotherapy plus CTLA-4 blockade in lung cancer. Here immunoSEQ multiplex PCR was the method, and the copy in TCRdb shows in-frame clones only, minus some. Of 65,000 to 100,000 clones in the sample, about four fifths were seen once. Here the sequenced sample was peripheral blood, taken from a patient treated with radiotherapy plus ipilimumab. Receptors originate from a human donor with non-small cell lung cancer who had stable disease on radiotherapy plus ipilimumab.

V and J are TRBV27 and TRBJ2-5; perhaps TRBD2 as D (6 bases). CDR1 and CDR2 (germline): MNHEY, SMNVEV (reference sequence). This CDR3 is 14 amino acids long. V lost 0 bases and J 4 bases, leaving 9 bases between the germline ends. CDR3 nucleotides: TGTGCCAGCAGTTTATCGAGGCGGGGAGAGACCCAGTACTTC. Protein product: CASSLSRRGETQYF.

This clone was counted between two and nine times. The chain uses TRBV5-1 and TRBJ2-7; no firm D call. Germline CDR1 and CDR2: SGHRS and YFSETQ. CDR3 length equals 13 residues. The V and J ends lost 0 bases and 2 bases respectively, with 6 bases between them. The chain's CDR3 is CASSLDGPYEQYF. In DNA, the CDR3 is TGCGCCAGCAGCTTGGACGGACCCTACGAGCAGTACTTC.

The chain uses TRBV19 and TRBJ1-5; tentative D call: TRBD1 (5 bases). Germline CDR1 reads LNHDA; CDR2 reads SQIVND (reference sequence). V lost 7 bases, J lost 3 bases, and 19 bases lay in between. This CDR3 spans 16 amino acids. The DNA of the CDR3 is TGTGCCAGTACCCCTTACGGACGGGGGAACAATCAGCCCCAGCATTTT. Translation: CASTPYGRGNNQPQHF.

The chain recombines TRBV29-1 with TRBJ1-2, with a possible D match to TRBD1 (5 bases). The V gene lost 6 bases and the J gene lost 3 bases, with 8 bases spanning the gap. Per the germline V gene, CDR1 is SQVTM and CDR2 is ANQGSEA. This CDR3 comprises 11 residues. The CDR3 DNA follows: TGCAGCGTGGACACCTACTATGGCTACACCTTC. Its translation: CSVDTYYGYTF.

The chain joins TRBV5-1 to TRBJ2-1; a possible D gene is TRBD2 (6 bases). The CDR3 extends over 13 amino acids. V lost 5 bases, J lost 2 bases, and 8 bases lay in between. The germline V gene encodes CDR1 SGHRS and CDR2 YFSETQ. The CDR3 region is CASREGTYNEQFF. The CDR3, as DNA: TGCGCCAGCAGGGAGGGGACCTACAATGAGCAGTTCTTC. Filled out from reference TRBV5-1 and TRBJ2-1, the complete variable domain reads KAGVTQTPRYLIKTRGQQVTLSCSPISGHRSVSWYQQTPGQGLQFLFEYFSETQRNKGNFPGRFSGRQFSNSRSEMNVSTLELGDSALYLCASREGTYNEQFFGPGTRLTVL.

The genes are TRBV21-1 and TRBJ2-2; TRBD2, the table's D call, was not compared with the DNA. TRBV21-1 has pseudogene status. The CDR3 contains 20 residues. CDR3 nucleotides: TGTGCCAGCAGCAAAGCCCGACAGGGACTAGCGGGAGTTGGAACCGGGGAGCTGTTTTTT. This codes for CASSKARQGLAGVGTGELFF.

The J gene is TRBJ1-4, the V gene TRBV29-1, with 8 positions matching TRBD1. V shed 4 bases, J shed 5 bases, and the junction held 9 bases outside the gene matches. The CDR3 sequence is 15 residues long. Germline V gives CDR1 SQVTM, CDR2 ANQGSEA. The CDR3 region has the DNA TGCAGCGTTGGACAGGGGAAGCTAAAAAATGAAAAACTGTTTTTT. Amino acids: CSVGQGKLKNEKLFF.